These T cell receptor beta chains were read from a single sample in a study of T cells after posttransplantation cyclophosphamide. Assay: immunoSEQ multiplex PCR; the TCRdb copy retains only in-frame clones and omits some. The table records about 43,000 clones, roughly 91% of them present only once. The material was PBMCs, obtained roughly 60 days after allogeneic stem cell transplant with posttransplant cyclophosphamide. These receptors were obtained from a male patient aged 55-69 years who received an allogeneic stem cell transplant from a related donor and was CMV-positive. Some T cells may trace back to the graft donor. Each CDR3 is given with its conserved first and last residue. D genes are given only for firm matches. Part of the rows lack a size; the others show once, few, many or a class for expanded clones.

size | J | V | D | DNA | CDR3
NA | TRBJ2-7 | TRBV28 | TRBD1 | TGTGCCAGCAGTTCGCCCGGGACAGGGACCCGCGAGCAGTACTTC | CASSSPGTGTREQYF
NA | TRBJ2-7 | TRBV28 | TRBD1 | TGTGCCAGCAGTTCGGGACAGCACTACGAGCAGTACTTC | CASSSGQHYEQYF
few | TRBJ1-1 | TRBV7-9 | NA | TGTGCCAGCAGCTTAGAAGGGGGGAACACTGAAGCTTTCTTT | CASSLEGGNTEAFF
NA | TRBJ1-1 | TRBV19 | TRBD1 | TGTGCCAGTAGCAATACAGGGGGAGGGTACACTGAAGCTTTCTTT | CASSNTGGGYTEAFF
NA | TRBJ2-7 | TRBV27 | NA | TGTGCCAGCAGTCCTCAGCCGGCTGGGGCCGAGCAGTACTTC | CASSPQPAGAEQYF
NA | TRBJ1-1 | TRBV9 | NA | TGTGCCAGCAGCGTAATGACAGACACTGAAGCTTTCTTT | CASSVMTDTEAFF
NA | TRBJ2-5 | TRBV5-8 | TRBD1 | TGTGCCAGCAGCTTGGGGACAGGGATTCAAGAGACCCAGTACTTC | CASSLGTGIQETQYF
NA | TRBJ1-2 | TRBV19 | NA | TGTGCCAGTAGTATCACAATCCATGGCTACACCTTC | CASSITIHGYTF
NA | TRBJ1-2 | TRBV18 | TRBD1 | TGTGCCAGCTCACCCCAGGGGGACAGCTCTGGTGGCTACACCTTC | CASSPQGDSSGGYTF
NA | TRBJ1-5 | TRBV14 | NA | TGTGCCAGCAGTTTATCTAATAGCAATCAGCCCCAGCATTTT | CASSLSNSNQPQHF
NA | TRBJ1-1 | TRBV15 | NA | TGTGCCACCAGCAGAGGGAAGGCGGTGAACACTGAAGCTTTCTTT | CATSRGKAVNTEAFF
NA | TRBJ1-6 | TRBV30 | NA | TGTGCCTGGATGCGTAGCTCGGGGAATTCACCCCTCCACTTT | CAWMRSSGNSPLHF
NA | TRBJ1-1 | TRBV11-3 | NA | TGTGCCAGCAGCCCAGGGGACACTAGGACTGAAGCTTTCTTT | CASSPGDTRTEAFF
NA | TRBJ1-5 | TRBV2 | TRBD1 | TGTGCCAGCAGTGAAGCTAGAAGGACAGGTGCTTATAGCAATCAGCCCCGGCATTTT | CASSEARRTGAYSNQPRHF
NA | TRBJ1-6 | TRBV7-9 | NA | TGTGCCAGCTGTTCCGGCTCCTATAATTCACCCCTCCACTTT | CASCSGSYNSPLHF
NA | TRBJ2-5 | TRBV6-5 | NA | TGTGCCAGCAGTACGATAGGACAGTTCCAAGAGACCCAGTACTTC | CASSTIGQFQETQYF
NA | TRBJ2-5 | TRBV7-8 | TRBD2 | TGTGCCAGCAGCTTAGGGACTAGTATAGAGACCCAGTACTTC | CASSLGTSIETQYF
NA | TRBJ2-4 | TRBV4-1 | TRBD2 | TGCGCCAGCAGCCAAGATAGGAGCGGGGGGGCCATATTATTGGCCAAAAACATTCAGTACTTC | CASSQDRSGGAILLAKNIQYF
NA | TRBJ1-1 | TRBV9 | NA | TGTGCCAGCAGCATAAACCGGGAGGCCAACACTGAAGCTTTCTTT | CASSINREANTEAFF
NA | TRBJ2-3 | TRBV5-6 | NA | TGTGCCAGCAGCTTTTTTGGACCCCCAGGGGAAATCACAGATACGCAGTATTTT | CASSFFGPPGEITDTQYF
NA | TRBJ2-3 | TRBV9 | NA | TGTGCCAGCAGCTACCCGCAGGGCGGCACAGATACGCAGTATTTT | CASSYPQGGTDTQYF
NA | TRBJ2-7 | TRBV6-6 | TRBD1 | TGTGCCAGCAGTTACGGGACAGGGGGCTACGAGCAGTACTTC | CASSYGTGGYEQYF
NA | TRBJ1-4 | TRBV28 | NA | TGTGCCAGCGCCGTGGGGGGGGTTGGAAATGAAAAACTGTTTTTT | CASAVGGVGNEKLFF
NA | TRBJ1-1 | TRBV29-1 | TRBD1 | TGCAGCGTGAGGTTGACAGGGTCCTTGAACACTGAAGCTTTCTTT | CSVRLTGSLNTEAFF
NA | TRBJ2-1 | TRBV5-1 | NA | TGCGCCAGCAGCTCTGGGGGGGGGCGGGATGAGCAGTTCTTC | CASSSGGGRDEQFF
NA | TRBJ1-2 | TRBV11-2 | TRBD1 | TGTGCCAGCAGCTTGGGACAGGGCGGGGAAAGCACCTTC | CASSLGQGGESTF
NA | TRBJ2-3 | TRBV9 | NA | TGTGCCAGCAGCGTAGGGCCGGGACTTAGCACAGATACGCAGTATTTT | CASSVGPGLSTDTQYF
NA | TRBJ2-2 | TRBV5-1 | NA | TGCGCCAGCAGCGATACAGGGATGAACACCGGGGAGCTGTTTTTT | CASSDTGMNTGELFF
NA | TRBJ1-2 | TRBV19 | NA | TGTGCCAGTACCTCGGGTCCCTCTGTGGGCTACACCTTC | CASTSGPSVGYTF
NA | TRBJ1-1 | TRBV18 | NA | TGTGCCAGCTCAAGTTTGACAGCAGAAGCTTTCTTT | CASSSLTAEAFF
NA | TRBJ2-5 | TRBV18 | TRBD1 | TGTGCCAGCTCACCGCCGGACAGGGTAGAGACCCAGTACTTC | CASSPPDRVETQYF
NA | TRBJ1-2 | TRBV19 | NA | TGTGCCAGTAGTATGGAAGGGGGCTATGGCTACACCTTC | CASSMEGGYGYTF
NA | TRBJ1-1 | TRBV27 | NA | TGTGCCAGCAGTCCCGCCCCCAGGACTGAAGCTTTCTTT | CASSPAPRTEAFF
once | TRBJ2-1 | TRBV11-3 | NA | TGTGCCAGCAGCTTGGAACAGGGTTCGGCTGAGCAGTTCTTC | CASSLEQGSAEQFF
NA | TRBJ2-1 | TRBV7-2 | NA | TGTGCCAGCAGCCCTCCGAGCGGGCCGTCCTACAATGAGCAGTTCTTC | CASSPPSGPSYNEQFF
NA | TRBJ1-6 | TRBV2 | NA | TGTGCCAGCAATCAGGAGGATGGCTCCTATAATTCACCCCTCCACTTT | CASNQEDGSYNSPLHF